This is a list of T cell receptor beta chains from one sample in a study of T cell repertoires in cytomegalovirus infection. TCRdb independently ran MiXCR on the reads; one entry per CDR3 protein. The sample includes 750,000 to 900,000 distinct CDR3 sequences, roughly 29% of them seen just once. Their antigens remain unidentified. Sequencing was performed on cultured CD8+ T cells from PBMCs, taken from culture after CMV antigen stimulation. Receptors originate from a human donor in good health (CMV status not recorded). Some clones in this sample may be carry-over from other donors' samples. Each CDR3 is given with its conserved first and last residue. A D gene is named only where the DNA matches it firmly. Not every row has a clone size; where given, it reads once, few, many or a size class.

clone size,D gene,J gene,V gene,CDR3 DNA,CDR3 protein
-,-,TRBJ2-7,TRBV5-1,TGCGCCAGCAGCGCCGGGACCTTAAGCTCCTACGAGCAGTACTTC,CASSAGTLSSYEQYF
-,-,TRBJ2-7,TRBV20-1,TGCAGTGCTAGACCGACCTCAACGTTCTACGAGCAGTACTTC,CSARPTSTFYEQYF
-,TRBD2,TRBJ2-1,TRBV20-1,TGCAGTGCTAGAGATCGGCTAGCGGGGGGGCTCCCTTACAATGAGCAGTTCTTC,CSARDRLAGGLPYNEQFF
many,TRBD1,TRBJ1-6,TRBV7-3,TGTGCCAGCAGCTCCACCGGGACAGCCTATAATTCACCCCTCCACTTT,CASSSTGTAYNSPLHF
many,TRBD2,TRBJ2-1,TRBV7-6,TGTGCCAGCAGCACGATACCGGGACTACCCGATTATGAGCAGTTCTTC,CASSTIPGLPDYEQFF
-,-,TRBJ1-2,TRBV5-4,TGTGCCAGCAGCTGGAGGACAGGCTACACCTTC,CASSWRTGYTF
few,-,TRBJ1-5,TRBV27,TGTGCCAGCAGTCGAGGGCCTAGCAATCAGCCCCAGCATTTT,CASSRGPSNQPQHF
-,-,TRBJ1-3,TRBV19,TGTGCCAGTACCCTGGGACTGACCTCTGGAAACACCATATATTTT,CASTLGLTSGNTIYF
-,-,TRBJ1-3,TRBV19,TGTGCCATCCTCTCTGGAAACACCATATATTTT,CAILSGNTIYF
few,TRBD2,TRBJ2-4,TRBV5-6,TGTGCCAGCAGCTTTGGGGCGGGGGGGCTAAACATTCAGTACTTC,CASSFGAGGLNIQYF
-,TRBD1,TRBJ1-1,TRBV7-6,TGTGCCAGCAGCTTAGCGTACCAGGGGGAGAGGTACACTGAAGCTTTCTTT,CASSLAYQGERYTEAFF
-,-,TRBJ2-2,TRBV7-9,TGTGCCAGCAGCCTCAGCGGTATGGGGGAGCTGTTTTTT,CASSLSGMGELFF
many,TRBD1,TRBJ1-1,TRBV7-8,TGTGCCAGCAGCCCGACAGGGCGCACTGAAGCTTTCTTT,CASSPTGRTEAFF
-,-,TRBJ2-3,TRBV18,TGTGCCAGCTCACCGCGGGACAAAAGCACAGATACGCAGTATTTT,CASSPRDKSTDTQYF
-,TRBD1,TRBJ1-1,TRBV10-3,TGTGCCATCAGATCGTCCGGGACAGCCCCTCGAACAAACACTGAAGCTTTCTTT,CAIRSSGTAPRTNTEAFF
many,TRBD1,TRBJ2-7,TRBV6-1,TGTGCCAGCAGCCAAACCGGGACAGGGGGCGAGCAGTACTTC,CASSQTGTGGEQYF
once,TRBD2,TRBJ2-5,TRBV3-1,TGTGCCAGCAGCCAAGGAGCTAGCGGGGGTCTGGAGACCCAGTACTTC,CASSQGASGGLETQYF
-,TRBD2,TRBJ2-5,TRBV5-1,TGCGCCAGCAGCAGGGGACTAGCGGGGGAGCACCAAGAGACCCAGTACTTC,CASSRGLAGEHQETQYF
-,TRBD2,TRBJ2-1,TRBV28,TGTGCCAGCAGTTCACGTATAGCGGGGACCGATGAGCAGTTCTTC,CASSSRIAGTDEQFF
-,TRBD1,TRBJ1-2,TRBV5-5,TGTGCCAGCAGCCCGGAGGGGACAGACTATGGCTACACCTTC,CASSPEGTDYGYTF
-,-,TRBJ1-6,TRBV19,TGTGCCAGTTCCTGGGGCAGCTCCTATAATTCACCCCTCCACTTT,CASSWGSSYNSPLHF
few,-,TRBJ2-3,TRBV7-9,TGTGCCAGCAGCTTAGTCGTGTCGGATACGCAGTATTTT,CASSLVVSDTQYF
-,-,TRBJ2-5,TRBV12-3/TRBV12-4,TGTGCCAGCTCCCTGGGGACAAACTTCCAAGAGACCCAGTACTTC,CASSLGTNFQETQYF
few,-,TRBJ2-7,TRBV7-9,TGTGCCAGCAGCCCCTCTCGACAGTCCTACGAGCAGTACTTC,CASSPSRQSYEQYF
-,TRBD2,TRBJ2-1,TRBV20-1,TGCAGTGCGCCGAGTCCGGGGGGGCTTTACAATGAGCAGTTCTTC,CSAPSPGGLYNEQFF
-,TRBD1,TRBJ2-6,TRBV19,TGTGCCAGTAAGGGACAGGGGTCAGGTGGGGCCAACGTCCTGACTTTC,CASKGQGSGGANVLTF
many,-,TRBJ1-5,TRBV7-8,TGTGCCAGCAGGCCTGGGCGGGGAGGCAATCAGCCCCAGCATTTT,CASRPGRGGNQPQHF
-,TRBD1,TRBJ2-2,TRBV5-4,TGTGCCAGCAGCTTCCGGGACAGGGTTCGAAAAATCGGGGAGCTGTTTTTT,CASSFRDRVRKIGELFF
-,TRBD1,TRBJ2-1,TRBV6-6,TGTGCCAGCGGGGATCGACAGGGGGGGCAGTTCTTC,CASGDRQGGQFF
many,TRBD2,TRBJ2-5,TRBV7-6,TGTGCCAGCAGCTTTACACTAGCGGGGGGCACTGTACCCAAACAAGAGACCCAGTACTTC,CASSFTLAGGTVPKQETQYF
-,TRBD1,TRBJ1-6,TRBV5-1,TGCGCCAGCAGCTTTACGGACAGGGAAAATTCACCCCTCCACTTT,CASSFTDRENSPLHF
-,-,TRBJ2-6,TRBV14,TGTGCCAGCAGCCCACGTAGAGGCCTAACCTCTGGGGCCAACGTCCTGACTTTC,CASSPRRGLTSGANVLTF
many,TRBD1,TRBJ1-5,TRBV9,TGTGCCAGCAGCCCGGGACAGGGAGGCCATCAGCCCCAGCATTTT,CASSPGQGGHQPQHF
few,TRBD1,TRBJ1-1,TRBV7-3,TGTGCCAGCAGATTGCCGGACAGGAAGAAGACTGAAGCTTTCTTT,CASRLPDRKKTEAFF
few,-,TRBJ1-2,TRBV4-1,TGCGCCAGCAGCCAAGAGGCAGTCTATGGCTACACCTTC,CASSQEAVYGYTF
-,-,TRBJ1-2,TRBV10-3,TGTGCCGTCGGAGGCAGGGACGCCTATGGCTACACCTTC,CAVGGRDAYGYTF
-,-,TRBJ2-2,TRBV7-7,TGTGCTAGCAGCTTAGTGGTCGGGTCCGGGGAGCTGTTTTTT,CASSLVVGSGELFF
few,TRBD1,TRBJ1-5,TRBV7-9,TGTGCCAGCAGCTTCGAAGGACAGGGGGCTGGGCAGCCCCAGCATTTT,CASSFEGQGAGQPQHF
-,TRBD1,TRBJ1-2,TRBV10-3,TGTGCCATCAGTGAGCGGCAGGGGGACGGCTACACCTTC,CAISERQGDGYTF
-,TRBD1,TRBJ1-6,TRBV12-3/TRBV12-4,TGTGCCAGCAGTTACGGACAGGGGAGCTCCTATAATTCACCCCTCCACTTT,CASSYGQGSSYNSPLHF
many,-,TRBJ1-1,TRBV6-2/TRBV6-3,TGTGCCAGCAGCCCGGCCCGGGACGGAGGCATGAACACTGAAGCTTTCTTT,CASSPARDGGMNTEAFF
many,-,TRBJ2-7,TRBV7-2,TGTGCCAGCAGCTTAGATCCGGGAACCTACGAGCAGTACTTC,CASSLDPGTYEQYF
-,TRBD2,TRBJ2-5,TRBV5-6,TGTGCCAGCAGCCAGCTCGGGGGGACGTACCAAGAGACCCAGTACTTC,CASSQLGGTYQETQYF
-,TRBD1,TRBJ2-1,TRBV24-1,TGTGCCACCCGGGACAGGGGCGTAGACAATGAGCAGTTCTTC,CATRDRGVDNEQFF
-,-,TRBJ2-5,TRBV12-3/TRBV12-4,TGTGCCAGCAGTTTTAAAACCAGGGGTTTTCAAGAGACCCAGTACTTC,CASSFKTRGFQETQYF
many,-,TRBJ1-2,TRBV12-3/TRBV12-4,TGTGCCAGCCTTTTTCGGGGAAGCTATGGCTACACCTTC,CASLFRGSYGYTF
few,TRBD1,TRBJ2-5,TRBV29-1,TGCAGCGCGAGGGACAGGGGAACCCTTGGGGAGACCCAGTACTTC,CSARDRGTLGETQYF
-,-,TRBJ1-1,TRBV20-1,TGCAGTGCTGTGGGGTGGGCCGGCACTGAAGCTTTCTTT,CSAVGWAGTEAFF
once,TRBD1,TRBJ1-2,TRBV24-1,TGTGCCACCAGTAATCCCGGGACAGGGGCTGTCTATGGCTACACCTTC,CATSNPGTGAVYGYTF
few,-,TRBJ2-5,TRBV27,TGTGCCAGCAGGAGGGTGCGGTTCCAAGAGACCCAGTACTTC,CASRRVRFQETQYF
many,-,TRBJ2-1,TRBV7-8,TGTGCCAGCAGCTTCGAGTTCGGGAATGAGCAGTTCTTC,CASSFEFGNEQFF
many,-,TRBJ2-3,TRBV4-3,TGCGCCAGCAGCCAAGAGGTGGAACATACGCAGTATTTT,CASSQEVEHTQYF
many,TRBD1,TRBJ1-1,TRBV7-9,TGTGCCAGCAGCCTACGCAGGGGGGGTAACACTGAAGCTTTCTTT,CASSLRRGGNTEAFF
-,-,TRBJ2-7,TRBV19,TGTGCCAGTAGTATAGCGGGGGATCAAACCTACGAGCAGTACTTC,CASSIAGDQTYEQYF
many,TRBD2,TRBJ2-2,TRBV7-7,TGTGCTAGCAGCTTAGCGGGCAGTTACACCGGGGAGCTGTTTTTT,CASSLAGSYTGELFF
-,TRBD2,TRBJ2-5,TRBV4-1,TGCGCCAGCACCCCGGCAACGGGGGGGCCCTGGGAGACCCAGTACTTC,CASTPATGGPWETQYF
many,TRBD1,TRBJ2-7,TRBV3-1,TGTGCCAGCAGCCAAGTTTCGTTGGGACAGGGACTCCATCCCTACGAGCAGTACTTC,CASSQVSLGQGLHPYEQYF
-,-,TRBJ1-5,TRBV7-9,TGTGCCAGCAGCTATGAGGAAAGCAATCAGCCCCAGCATTTT,CASSYEESNQPQHF
-,-,TRBJ1-3,TRBV7-6,TGTGCCAGCAGCTTGAACTCGGGAGGCTTCAACTCTGGAAACACCATATATTTT,CASSLNSGGFNSGNTIYF
few,-,TRBJ2-1,TRBV27,TGTGCCAGCAGACACGATTCCTACAATGAGCAGTTCTTC,CASRHDSYNEQFF